Listed here are 3 T cell receptor beta chains from one sample, sequenced in a study of TIL therapy for anti-PD-1-resistant metastatic lung cancer. Time point reported: pre-treatment sample, taken before nivolumab and TIL therapy. The libraries were made with immunoSEQ v3. Libraries were prepared by immunoSEQ multiplex PCR; TCRdb keeps only in-frame clonotypes and omits some of them. Here the sample spans about 52,000 clones, roughly 85% being singletons. The sequenced sample was blood, obtained at baseline. Receptors were obtained from a woman between 30 and 79 years old with non-small cell lung cancer.

This clone has more than one count but fewer than ten. The chain carries TRBV6-5 and TRBJ1-1; D gene ambiguous. The CDR3 runs to 14 residues. Trimming cost V 7 bases and J 3 bases, with 15 bases left between them. Per germline, CDR1 MNHEY and CDR2 SVGAGI. The CDR3 sequence: CASTKGTSDTEAFF. For the CDR3, the DNA is TGTGCCAGCACCAAAGGAACGTCGGACACTGAAGCTTTCTTT.

V usage is TRBV13 and J usage is TRBJ2-1, with D maybe TRBD2 (7 bases). Per the germline V gene, CDR1 is PRHDT and CDR2 is FYEKMQ (reference sequence). The CDR3 is 16 residues long. The germline V and J ends were trimmed by 6 bases and 10 bases, with 25 bases remaining between them. The CDR3 DNA is TGTGCCAGCAGTCACAGCGTTGTGGGGGGGCGGGAAGAGCAGTTCTTC. Protein: CASSHSVVGGREEQFF.

This clone has just one count. This chain joins TRBV29-1 and TRBJ1-3, with D hard to call. The CDR3 spans 12 residues. V was cut by 4 bases and J by 4 bases, with 8 bases left in between. From germline, CDR1 is SQVTM and CDR2 ANQGSEA. CDR3 loop: CSVGSDGNTIYF. CDR3 in DNA: TGCAGCGTTGGGAGCGACGGAAACACCATATATTTT.